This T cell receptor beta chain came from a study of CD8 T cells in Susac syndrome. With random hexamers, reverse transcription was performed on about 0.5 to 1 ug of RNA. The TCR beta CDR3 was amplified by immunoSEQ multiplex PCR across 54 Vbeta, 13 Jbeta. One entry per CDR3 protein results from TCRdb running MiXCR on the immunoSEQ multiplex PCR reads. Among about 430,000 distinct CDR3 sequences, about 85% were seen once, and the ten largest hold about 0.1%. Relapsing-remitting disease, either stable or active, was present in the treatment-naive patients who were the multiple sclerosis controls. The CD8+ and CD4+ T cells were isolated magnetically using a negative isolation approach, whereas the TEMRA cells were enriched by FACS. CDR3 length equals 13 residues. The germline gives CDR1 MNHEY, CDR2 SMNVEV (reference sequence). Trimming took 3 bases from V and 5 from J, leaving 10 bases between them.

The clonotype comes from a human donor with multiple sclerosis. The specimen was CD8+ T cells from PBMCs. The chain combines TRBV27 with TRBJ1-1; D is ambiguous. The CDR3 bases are TGTGCCAGCAGTTTGGCACCTTTGACTGAAGCTTTCTTT. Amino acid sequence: CASSLAPLTEAFF.